This TCR beta chain was sequenced for a study of cytomegalovirus exposure and HLA in healthy donors (dated by TCRdb to 2016 to 2017). The study in broad terms: In an earlier analysis of approximately 640 of the donors, 250 to 300 Gb of sequence data and some 100 million unique TCR beta sequences from roughly 180 million T cells were reported. Roughly 5 DR-DQ haplotypes were handled as single units for association and clustering, since linkage in the cohort was strong. The aim of the study was to test whether cataloging public T cell receptors could identify signatures of past pathogen exposure. On average, around 240,000 unique TCR beta nucleotide sequences were sequenced per donor among some 430 genotyped donors of the cohort, with roughly 18% of those sequences being non-productive. Donor age, sex, ethnicity and CMV serostatus were compiled together with the repertoire data. A later genetic analysis used genome-wide SNP genotypes for 398 of the 666 donors, treating that subset as a discovery cohort. A separate validation cohort of approximately 130 different subjects was used in addition to the roughly 670-subject first cohort. A later analysis re-analyzed previously published TCR beta repertoires from 660 or so donors and added high-resolution HLA genotyping to study TCR occurrence patterns. An earlier analysis of nearly 600 of the donors applied high-throughput TCR beta sequencing to assess whether each TCR beta V gene segment acted as functional or pseudogenic. Among the roughly 400 genotyped donors, 75% to 90% belonged to the genetic ancestry cluster associated with self-reported Caucasian donors. An early release covering about 600 HLA-typed donors comprised roughly 300 gigabases of sequencing data and roughly 85 million unique TCR sequences. Class I and class II HLA loci were covered by the typing at four-digit resolution. All discovery cohort repertoires had been generated using a single sequencing platform. The study combined high-throughput TCR immunosequencing, statistical association of individual TCRs with disease status, and machine learning to predict cytomegalovirus infection status. The number of donors typed differed by locus, with about 620-630 for A, B, C, DRB1 and DQB1, about 500 for DQA1, 606 for DPA1, and under 490 for DPB1. The T cell repertoires of several hundred subjects were profiled by immunosequencing and related to cytomegalovirus serostatus. Rather than drawing on any new phenotypic data, the later analysis identified candidate immune exposures from TCR beta sequences and the way those sequences occurred across donors.

This clone appeared a single time. The antigen this receptor binds is unknown. No per-base quality is available; no much larger clone lies one base away. The method was the immunoSEQ multiplex PCR assay. For the multiplex PCR, a mixture combining 60 forward primers for TCR Vbeta segments and 13 reverse primers for TCR Jbeta segments was used. A multiplex PCR assay on genomic DNA amplified the CDR3 region of rearranged TCR beta genes. On the Illumina HiSeq System, the amplified TCR beta libraries were sequenced as 87-base-pair reads. The study's processing was this. A later analysis tallied 75 million to 95 million unique TCR beta chains across the 666 repertoires, and roughly 11 million of those chains were shared by two or more donors. A nearest-neighbor algorithm error-corrected the raw reads and collapsed the reads into unique sequences, merging closely related sequences to remove PCR and sequencing errors. CDR3 sequences were aligned to IMGT reference sequences to assign V, D and J gene segments. Each retained sequence needed at least a six-nucleotide match to both a V gene segment and a J gene segment. Rearrangements were called productive when the CDR3 lacked stop codons and stayed in frame with V and J; all others were non-productive. Following IMGT convention, CDR3 was defined as the stretch from the second conserved V-encoded cysteine to the conserved J-encoded phenylalanine. In an earlier analysis of more than 550 of the donors, sequences lacking an unambiguous match to a single V gene segment were excluded. In an earlier analysis of a few hundred of the donors, V segments were called functional above 56.7% productive rearrangements and were called segregating when the between-donor standard deviation exceeded 5%. A statistical classification framework was developed to diagnose cytomegalovirus status using the catalog of TCR beta chain sequences. In a later analysis, V and J genes were assigned by comparing TCR nucleotide sequences against IMGT/GENE-DB human TR gene sequences. A later analysis assigned CDR3 sequences and most-parsimonious VDJ recombination scenarios with the TCRdist pipeline. A later analysis defined each TCR beta chain by its CDR3 amino acid sequence plus V-gene family, and excluded reads lacking a unique V-gene family. As a way to deal with suspected cross-contamination and a sequencing artifact, a later analysis dropped 500 to 700 nucleotide sequences that were highly shared and had low generation probability. A later analysis calculated a clonal expansion index for each public chain from normalized within-repertoire ranks of inferred template counts. In a later analysis, generation probabilities were computed using a VDJ recombination model fitted to out-of-frame rearrangements, and the results were checked against IGoR. Hypergeometric tests were used in a later analysis to score TCR-TCR, TCR-HLA and TCR-CMV co-occurrence, with a repertoire-size bias correction applied to the TCR pairs. False discovery rates were estimated in a later analysis by permuting HLA or CMV assignments 20 times. A later analysis grouped co-occurring TCRs with DBSCAN, adding TCRdist sequence similarity when clustering within HLA-allele-positive subsets. For co-occurrence clustering, repertoires with fewer than 30,000 or more than 120,000 public chains were excluded, along with roughly 5 repertoires with anomalous nucleotide sharing. The source is immuneACCESS, and TCRdb retained only in-frame sequences with V and J called. Part of the clones is not carried over; for the studies checked, unresolved V genes explain less than half of this, and the remainder is unexplained. V, J and clone size are taken as reported in that table, and D and trimming were inferred from the DNA itself. Counted in this sample were about 120,000 clones; 80% to 85% of them appeared once. 2% to 2.5% of the sample is in the top ten clones.

V is clipped by 2 bases and J by 1 base, and the sequence between their germline boundaries is 21 bases long. CDR1 is given as MDHEN and CDR2 as SYDVKM, both from the germline V gene. Taken from cysteine to phenylalanine, the CDR3 has 19 residues. Left in the record is the CDR3 DNA by itself, 57 bases read in frame from the first base. The cohort consisted of 666 healthy bone marrow donors. At the time of sampling, every cohort member was nominally healthy, though immune exposures that went unrecorded were likely present. The donor tested CMV seronegative, placing the donor among the 350 to 400 seronegative members of the cohort. A peripheral blood sample was collected from each donor, and TCR beta sequencing was performed on peripheral blood mononuclear cells. Genomic DNA was extracted from the blood cell samples with the Qiagen DNeasy Blood Extraction Kit. General findings and caveats noted by the study authors: A few of the identified cytomegalovirus-associated TCR beta chains were confirmed in vitro to be specific for cytomegalovirus antigens. CMV serostatus was the only immune exposure information available for the cohort. Because HLA typing was missing for some donors at each locus, association tests included only the typed subset. A later genetic analysis associated a missense DCLRE1C variant with V-gene and J-gene trimming of TCR beta chains, and an independent cohort replicated the association. In a later analysis, HLA-associated TCR beta chains showed more clonal expansion and lower generation probabilities than non-associated chains that were equally common. In both the original and validation cohorts, the classifier was reported to diagnose cytomegalovirus status with high specificity and sensitivity. The cohort was sequenced for TCR beta chains only, and without alpha or paired-chain data the features that could be detected were limited. A later analysis associated roughly 17,000 TCR beta sequences with specific HLA alleles at a false discovery rate of 0.05. According to a later analysis, TCR association rates differed among HLA loci, with DRB1 alleles showing the most associated TCRs and HLA-C alleles showing the fewest. According to a later analysis, most CMV-associated TCR beta chains appeared to be HLA-restricted, and the HLA associations seemed to be driven largely by CMV exposure. Linkage disequilibrium might explain the correlated functional status among segregating V segments, but an unknown experimental factor could not be ruled out. According to a later genetic analysis, donors in an Asian-associated ancestry cluster had fewer N-insertions in productive TCRs than the roughly 670-donor mean. The study gave a list of some 150 TCR beta chains associated with cytomegalovirus. When HLA alleles, especially DR and DQ, strongly co-occurred, attributing TCR associations to individual alleles was difficult. Some IMGT-functional V segments, including TRBV6-2 and TRBV6-3, could not be told apart with the 87-base-pair reads, so those segments were excluded. Most TCR sequences were seen in very few donors, while some public TCRs were found in many individuals. An earlier analysis of approximately 500 of the donors showed that most TCR beta V segments appeared in productive rearrangements either about 87% or about 30% of the time, which broadly matched IMGT annotations. The sequencing pipeline was judged likely to have produced a cluster of highly shared sequence variants as a technical artifact. In a later analysis, several top co-occurrence clusters were reported to appear linked to parvovirus B19, influenza, CMV and Epstein-Barr virus. A further reported finding was that TCR beta sequences accurately predicted the HLA-A and HLA-B alleles for most subjects in the first cohort. According to the authors, the approach could potentially be generalized to other disease states and immunological phenotypes. The earlier analysis of 587 of the donors excluded some 16 rarely observed V segments, including chromosome 9 orphons, because counts were too low. The presence/absence analyses assumed that sequencing depth was roughly uniform across donors, and that assumption may not be true.

The sequencing input was PBMCs. The V and J segments used are TRBV28 and TRBJ1-5; the D gene assignment is ambiguous. This TCR was sampled from a middle-aged woman in good health and CMV-seronegative. The nucleotide sequence is TGTGCCAGCAGTTTACCGTTTGTTTTCCGGGGAGGAAGCAATCAGCCCCAGCATTTT. Translated, it reads CASSLPFVFRGGSNQPQHF.